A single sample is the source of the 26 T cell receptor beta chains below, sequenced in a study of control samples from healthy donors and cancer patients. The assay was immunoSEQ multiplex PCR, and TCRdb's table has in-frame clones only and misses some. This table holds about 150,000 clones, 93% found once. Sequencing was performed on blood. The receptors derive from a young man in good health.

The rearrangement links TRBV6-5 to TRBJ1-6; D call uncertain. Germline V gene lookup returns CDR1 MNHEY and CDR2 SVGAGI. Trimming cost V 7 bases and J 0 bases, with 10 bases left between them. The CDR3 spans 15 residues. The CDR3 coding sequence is TGTGCCAGCACCTTCCGGGTCTCCTATAATTCACCCCTCCACTTT. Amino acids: CASTFRVSYNSPLHF.

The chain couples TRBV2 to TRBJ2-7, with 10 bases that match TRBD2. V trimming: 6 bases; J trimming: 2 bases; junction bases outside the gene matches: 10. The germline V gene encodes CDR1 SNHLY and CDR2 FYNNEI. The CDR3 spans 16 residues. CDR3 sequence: CASSAPLAGKTYEQYF. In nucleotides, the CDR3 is TGTGCCAGCAGCGCCCCACTAGCGGGGAAAACCTACGAGCAGTACTTC. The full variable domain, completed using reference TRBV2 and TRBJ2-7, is EPEVTQTPSHQVTQMGQEVILRCVPISNHLYFYWYRQILGQKVEFLVSFYNNEISEKSEIFDDQFSVERPDGSNFTLKIRSTKLEDSAMYFCASSAPLAGKTYEQYFGPGTRLTVT.

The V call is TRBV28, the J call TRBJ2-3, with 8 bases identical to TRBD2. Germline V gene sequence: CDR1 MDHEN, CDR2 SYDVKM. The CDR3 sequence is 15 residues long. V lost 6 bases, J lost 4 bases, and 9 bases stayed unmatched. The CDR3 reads CASSIPTSDADTQYF. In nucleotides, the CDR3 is TGTGCCAGCAGCATTCCGACTAGCGATGCAGATACGCAGTATTTT.

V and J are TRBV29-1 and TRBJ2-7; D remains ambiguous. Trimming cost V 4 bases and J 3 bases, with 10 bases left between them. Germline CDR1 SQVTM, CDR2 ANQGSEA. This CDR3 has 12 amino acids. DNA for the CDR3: TGCAGCGTTGGCAGGATGGGCTACGAGCAGTACTTC. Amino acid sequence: CSVGRMGYEQYF.

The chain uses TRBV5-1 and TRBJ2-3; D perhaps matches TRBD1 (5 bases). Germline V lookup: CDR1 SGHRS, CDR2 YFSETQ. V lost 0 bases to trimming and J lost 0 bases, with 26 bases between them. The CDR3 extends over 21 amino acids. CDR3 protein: CASSLARQGLIYQPSTDTQYF. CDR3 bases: TGCGCCAGCAGCTTGGCCCGCCAGGGTCTGATATATCAACCTAGCACAGATACGCAGTATTTT. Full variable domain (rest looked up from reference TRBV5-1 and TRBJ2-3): KAGVTQTPRYLIKTRGQQVTLSCSPISGHRSVSWYQQTPGQGLQFLFEYFSETQRNKGNFPGRFSGRQFSNSRSEMNVSTLELGDSALYLCASSLARQGLIYQPSTDTQYFGPGTRLTVL.

The CDR3 loop is CASAKLEYEQYF. The CDR3 DNA is TGCGCCAGCGCCAAGCTTGAGTACGAGCAGTACTTC. V is TRBV5-1 and J is TRBJ2-7, with D unclear. This CDR3 contains 12 residues. V shed 7 bases and J shed 4 bases, with 12 bases lying between them. CDR1 is SGHRS, CDR2 YFSETQ, per germline.

CDR3 coding DNA: TGTGCCAGCAGTTTCCAGGGGGATATTCAGCCCCAGCATTTT. It translates to CASSFQGDIQPQHF. V and J are TRBV28 and TRBJ1-5, with 7 bases matching TRBD1. V gave up 3 bases and J gave up 6 bases; unmatched junction bases: 5. The CDR3 is 14 amino acids. CDR1 and CDR2 from the germline V gene are MDHEN and SYDVKM.

CDR3 nucleotides: TGTGCCACCAGCAGCTACGACAGTAACACTGAAGCTTTCTTT. Protein: CATSSYDSNTEAFF. The chain couples TRBV15 to TRBJ1-1; the D gene is possibly TRBD1 (5 bases). CDR1 and CDR2 from the germline V gene are LNHNV and YYDKDF (reference sequence). Trimming stripped 3 bases from V and 2 bases from J, with 10 bases between. The CDR3 runs 14 residues. Together with reference TRBV15 and TRBJ1-1, the CDR3 gives the full variable domain: DAMVIQNPRYQVTQFGKPVTLSCSQTLNHNVMYWYQQKSSQAPKLLFHYYDKDFNNEADTPDNFQSRRPNTSFCFLDIRSPGLGDTAMYLCATSSYDSNTEAFFGQGTRLTVV.

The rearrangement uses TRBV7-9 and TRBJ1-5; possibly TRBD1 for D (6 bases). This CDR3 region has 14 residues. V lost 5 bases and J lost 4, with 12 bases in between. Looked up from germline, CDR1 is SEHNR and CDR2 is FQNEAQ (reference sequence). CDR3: CASSPGGGNQPQHF. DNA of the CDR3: TGTGCCAGCAGCCCCGGAGGGGGGAATCAGCCCCAGCATTTT.

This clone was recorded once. The CDR3 sequence: CASNGQAAYSNQPQHF. CDR3 bases: TGTGCCAGCAACGGACAGGCAGCTTATAGCAATCAGCCCCAGCATTTT. V usage is TRBV28 and J usage is TRBJ1-5, with 7 bases that match TRBD1. This CDR3 region has 16 residues. V lost 7 bases and J lost 0; bases outside the gene matches: 9. Germline CDR1 MDHEN, CDR2 SYDVKM.

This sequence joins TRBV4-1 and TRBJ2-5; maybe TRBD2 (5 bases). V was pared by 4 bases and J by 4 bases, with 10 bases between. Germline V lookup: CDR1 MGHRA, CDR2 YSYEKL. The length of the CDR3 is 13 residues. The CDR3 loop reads CASSLTRPETQYF. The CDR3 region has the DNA TGCGCCAGCAGCCTAACTAGGCCAGAGACCCAGTACTTC.

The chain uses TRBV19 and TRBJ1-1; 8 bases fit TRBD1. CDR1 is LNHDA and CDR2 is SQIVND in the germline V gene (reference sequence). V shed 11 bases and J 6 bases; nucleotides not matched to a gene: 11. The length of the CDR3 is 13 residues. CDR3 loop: CASIPGQDSEAFF. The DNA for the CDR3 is TGTGCCTCCATACCGGGACAGGATTCTGAAGCTTTCTTT.

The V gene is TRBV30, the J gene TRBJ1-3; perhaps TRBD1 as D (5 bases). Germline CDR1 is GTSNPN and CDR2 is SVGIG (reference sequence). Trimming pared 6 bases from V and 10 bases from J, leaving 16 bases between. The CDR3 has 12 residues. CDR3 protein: CACQSGPGTIYF. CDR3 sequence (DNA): TGTGCCTGCCAGTCAGGTCCAGGGACCATATATTTT.

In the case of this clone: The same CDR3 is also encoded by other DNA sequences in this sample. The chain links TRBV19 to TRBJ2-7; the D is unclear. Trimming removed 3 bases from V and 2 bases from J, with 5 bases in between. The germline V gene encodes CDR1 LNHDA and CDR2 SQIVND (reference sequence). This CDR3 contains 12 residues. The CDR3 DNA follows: TGTGCCAGTAGTATCAGTCCCTACGAGCAGTACTTC. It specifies CASSISPYEQYF. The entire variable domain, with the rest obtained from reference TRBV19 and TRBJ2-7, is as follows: DGGITQSPKYLFRKEGQNVTLSCEQNLNHDAMYWYRQDPGQGLRLIYYSQIVNDFQKGDIAEGYSVSREKKESFPLTVTSAQKNPTAFYLCASSISPYEQYFGPGTRLTVT.

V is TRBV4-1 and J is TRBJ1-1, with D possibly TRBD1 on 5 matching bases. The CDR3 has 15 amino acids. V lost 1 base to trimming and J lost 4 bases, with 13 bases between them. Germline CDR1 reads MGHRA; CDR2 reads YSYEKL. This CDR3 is CASSQGDPRGTEAFF. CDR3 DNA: TGCGCCAGCAGCCAAGGGGACCCCCGGGGCACTGAAGCTTTCTTT.

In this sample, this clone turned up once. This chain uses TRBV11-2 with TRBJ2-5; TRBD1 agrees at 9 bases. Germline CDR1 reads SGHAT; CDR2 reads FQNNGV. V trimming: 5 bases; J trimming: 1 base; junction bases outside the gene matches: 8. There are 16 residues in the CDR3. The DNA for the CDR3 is TGTGCCAGCAGCCCAAGACAGGGGGGCTCCCAAGAGACCCAGTACTTC. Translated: CASSPRQGGSQETQYF.

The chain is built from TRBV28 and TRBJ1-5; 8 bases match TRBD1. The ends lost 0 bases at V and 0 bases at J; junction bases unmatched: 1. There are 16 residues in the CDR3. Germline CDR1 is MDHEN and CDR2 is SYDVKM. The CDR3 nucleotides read TGTGCCAGCAGTTTATGGACAGGGGTTAGCAATCAGCCCCAGCATTTT. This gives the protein CASSLWTGVSNQPQHF.

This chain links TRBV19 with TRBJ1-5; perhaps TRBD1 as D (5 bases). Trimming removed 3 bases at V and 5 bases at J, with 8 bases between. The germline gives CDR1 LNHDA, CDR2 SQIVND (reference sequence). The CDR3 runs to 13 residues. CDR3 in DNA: TGTGCCAGTAGTATCCAGGGAGATCAGCCCCAGCATTTT. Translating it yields CASSIQGDQPQHF.

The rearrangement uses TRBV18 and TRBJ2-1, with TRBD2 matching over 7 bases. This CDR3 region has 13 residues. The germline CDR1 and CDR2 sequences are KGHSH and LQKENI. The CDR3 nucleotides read TGTGCTGTAAAGGGACTATATTACAATGAGCAGTTCTTC. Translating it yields CAVKGLYYNEQFF.

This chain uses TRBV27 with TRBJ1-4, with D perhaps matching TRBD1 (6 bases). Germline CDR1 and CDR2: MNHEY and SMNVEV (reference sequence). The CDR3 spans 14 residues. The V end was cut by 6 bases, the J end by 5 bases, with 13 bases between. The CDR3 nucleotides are TGTGCCAGCAGGTTAGGGGGAATAAATGAAAAACTGTTTTTT. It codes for CASRLGGINEKLFF.

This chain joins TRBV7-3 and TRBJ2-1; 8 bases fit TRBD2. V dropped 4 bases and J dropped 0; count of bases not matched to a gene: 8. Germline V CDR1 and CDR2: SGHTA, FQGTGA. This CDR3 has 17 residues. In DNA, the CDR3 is TGTGCCAGCAGCTCCGCCCCGGGAGGGAGCTCCTACAATGAGCAGTTCTTC. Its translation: CASSSAPGGSSYNEQFF.

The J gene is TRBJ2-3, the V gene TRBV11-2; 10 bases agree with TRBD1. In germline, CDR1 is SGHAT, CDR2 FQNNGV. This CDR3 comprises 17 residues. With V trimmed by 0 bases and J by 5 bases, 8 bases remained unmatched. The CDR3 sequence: CASSLETDRGRKDTQYF. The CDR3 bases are TGTGCCAGCAGCTTAGAGACCGACAGGGGGCGGAAAGATACGCAGTATTTT.

Here the CDR3 DNA reads TGTGCCTGGAGTGAAAGGGATGAGGCTTTCTTT. Protein sequence: CAWSERDEAFF. V and J are TRBV30 and TRBJ1-1; D uncertain. V was trimmed by 1 base and J by 11 bases, leaving 11 bases between them. The CDR3 covers 11 residues. Germline V CDR1 and CDR2: GTSNPN, SVGIG (reference sequence).

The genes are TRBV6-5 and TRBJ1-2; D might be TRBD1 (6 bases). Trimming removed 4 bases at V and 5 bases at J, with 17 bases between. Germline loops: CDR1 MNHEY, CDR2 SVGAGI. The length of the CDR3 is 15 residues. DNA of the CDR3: TGTGCCAGCAGTTCCGGTCCCGGGACACCTTATGGCTACACCTTC. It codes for CASSSGPGTPYGYTF.

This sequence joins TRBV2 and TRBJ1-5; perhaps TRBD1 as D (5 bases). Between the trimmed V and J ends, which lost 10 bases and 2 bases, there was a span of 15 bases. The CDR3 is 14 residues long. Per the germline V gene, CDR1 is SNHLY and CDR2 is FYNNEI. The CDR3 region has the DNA TGTGCCACCCGACAAGGGACGGGCAATCAGCCCCAGCATTTT. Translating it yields CATRQGTGNQPQHF.

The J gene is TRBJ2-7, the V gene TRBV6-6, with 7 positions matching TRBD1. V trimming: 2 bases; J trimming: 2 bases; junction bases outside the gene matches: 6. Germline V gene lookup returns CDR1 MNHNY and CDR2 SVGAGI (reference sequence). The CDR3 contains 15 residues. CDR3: CASSYDGTAPYEQYF. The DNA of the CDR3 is TGTGCCAGCAGTTACGACGGGACAGCCCCCTACGAGCAGTACTTC.